The rows below give T cell receptor beta chains drawn from one sample of a study of blood T cell repertoires in COVID-19. Using immunoSEQ multiplex PCR, the repertoire was profiled, and TCRdb retains in-frame clones only, with some absent. The sample lists roughly 90,000 clones, approximately 80% occurring once. Sequencing input: peripheral blood. The receptors were sampled from a woman in her 70s with acute or convalescent COVID-19. Each CDR3 is given with its conserved first and last residue. Fields, in order: J gene, D gene, V gene, CDR3 protein, CDR3 DNA. D genes are given only for firm matches.

J: TRBJ2-1
D: -
V: TRBV19
CDR3: CATRRAGHEQFF
DNA: TGTGCCACTCGGAGGGCCGGGCATGAGCAGTTCTTC

J: TRBJ2-7
D: TRBD1
V: TRBV7-2
CDR3: CASSPRTGGQDEQYF
DNA: TGTGCCAGCAGCCCACGGACAGGGGGACAGGACGAGCAGTACTTC

J: TRBJ1-1
D: -
V: TRBV12-3/TRBV12-4
CDR3: CASSLSWNTEAFF
DNA: TGTGCCAGCAGTTTGAGCTGGAACACTGAAGCTTTCTTT

J: TRBJ2-2
D: -
V: TRBV6-5
CDR3: CASSITGWSTGELFF
DNA: TGTGCCAGCAGTATCACAGGGTGGTCCACCGGGGAGCTGTTTTTT

J: TRBJ2-1
D: -
V: TRBV9
CDR3: CASSEGQFYNEQFF
DNA: TGTGCCAGCAGTGAAGGACAGTTTTACAATGAGCAGTTCTTC

J: TRBJ2-5
D: TRBD1
V: TRBV5-1
CDR3: CASSLLDRVQETQYF
DNA: TGCGCCAGCAGCTTGCTCGACAGGGTTCAAGAGACCCAGTACTTC

J: TRBJ1-5
D: -
V: TRBV7-6
CDR3: CASSLGPFTSNQPQHF
DNA: TGTGCCAGCAGCTTAGGCCCCTTTACATCCAATCAGCCCCAGCATTTT

J: TRBJ2-1
D: TRBD2
V: TRBV19
CDR3: CASSTGGADYNEQFF
DNA: TGTGCCAGTAGTACCGGGGGGGCCGACTACAATGAGCAGTTCTTC

J: TRBJ2-7
D: TRBD1
V: TRBV19
CDR3: CASSITSGGAYEQYF
DNA: TGTGCCAGTAGTATAACCTCAGGGGGCGCCTACGAGCAGTACTTC

J: TRBJ1-1
D: -
V: TRBV27
CDR3: CASSLDGEIAFF
DNA: TGTGCCAGCAGTTTAGACGGGGAGATAGCTTTCTTT

J: TRBJ2-7
D: TRBD2
V: TRBV27
CDR3: CASSFWGLAGVEKYF
DNA: TGTGCCAGCAGTTTCTGGGGACTAGCGGGGGTGGAAAAGTACTTC